The sequence of this TCR beta chain was determined in a study of neurological immune-mediated disorders. The study, taken as a whole, reports: CDR3 amino acid sequences found in expanded clones were never shared across subjects, suggesting private repertoires in all groups.

Trimming cost V 4 bases and J 0 bases, with 12 bases left between them. The CDR3 covers 14 residues. Germline CDR1 and CDR2: DFQATT and SNEGSKA (reference sequence). This clonotype was recorded at least ten times. Its antigen is as yet unknown. TCRdb passed the 5' RACE reads through MiXCR, listing each CDR3 protein once. This table has about 70,000 distinct CDR3 sequences, around 3% appearing once. Sequenced input: PBMCs. The rearrangement links TRBV20-1 to TRBJ1-1; D remains ambiguous. The source of this sequence is a woman in her forties or fifties with multiple sclerosis. CDR3 region: CSAKIPLLNTEAFF. Written as DNA, the CDR3 is TGCAGTGCTAAAATCCCCCTGCTGAACACTGAAGCTTTCTTT.